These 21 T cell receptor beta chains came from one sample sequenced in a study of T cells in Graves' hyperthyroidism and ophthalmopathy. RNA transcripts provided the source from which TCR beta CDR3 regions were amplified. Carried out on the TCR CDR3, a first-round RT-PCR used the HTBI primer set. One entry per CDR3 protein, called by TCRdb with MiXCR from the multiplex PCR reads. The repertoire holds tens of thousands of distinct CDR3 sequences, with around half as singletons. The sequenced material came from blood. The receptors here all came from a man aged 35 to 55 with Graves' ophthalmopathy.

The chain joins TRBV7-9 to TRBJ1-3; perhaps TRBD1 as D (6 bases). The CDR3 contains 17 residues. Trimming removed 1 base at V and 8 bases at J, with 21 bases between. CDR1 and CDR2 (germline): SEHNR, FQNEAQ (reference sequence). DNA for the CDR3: TGTGCCAGCAGCTTAGGAGGGGGATCCAACTATGGCTACACCATATATTTT. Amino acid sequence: CASSLGGGSNYGYTIYF. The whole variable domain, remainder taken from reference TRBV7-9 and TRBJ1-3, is DTGVSQNPRHKITKRGQNVTFRCDPISEHNRLYWYRQTLGQGPEFLTYFQNEAQLEKSRLLSDRFSAERPKGSFSTLEIQRTEQGDSAMYLCASSLGGGSNYGYTIYFGEGSWLTVV.

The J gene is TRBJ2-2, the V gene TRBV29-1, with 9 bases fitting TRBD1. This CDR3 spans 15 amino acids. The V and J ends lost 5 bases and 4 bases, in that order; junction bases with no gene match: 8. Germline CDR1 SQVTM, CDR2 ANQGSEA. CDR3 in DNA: TGCAGCGTTACGACAGGGGGGCCCAGCACCGGGGAGCTGTTTTTT. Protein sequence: CSVTTGGPSTGELFF.

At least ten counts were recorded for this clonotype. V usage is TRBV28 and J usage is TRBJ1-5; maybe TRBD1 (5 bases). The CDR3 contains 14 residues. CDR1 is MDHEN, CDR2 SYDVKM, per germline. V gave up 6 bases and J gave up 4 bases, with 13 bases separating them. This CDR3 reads CASRNPGPNQPQHF. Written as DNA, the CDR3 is TGTGCCAGCAGGAACCCGGGGCCGAATCAGCCCCAGCATTTT. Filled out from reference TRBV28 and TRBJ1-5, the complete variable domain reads DVKVTQSSRYLVKRTGEKVFLECVQDMDHENMFWYRQDPGLGLRLIYFSYDVKMKEKGDIPEGYSVSREKKERFSLILESASTNQTSMYLCASRNPGPNQPQHFGDGTRLSIL.

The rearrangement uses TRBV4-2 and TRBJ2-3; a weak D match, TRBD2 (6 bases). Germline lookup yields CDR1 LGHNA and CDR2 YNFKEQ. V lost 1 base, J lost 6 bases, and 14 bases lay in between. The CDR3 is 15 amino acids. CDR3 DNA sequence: TGTGCCAGCAGCCAAGGGCCCAATGGGGGGGATACGCAGTATTTT. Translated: CASSQGPNGGDTQYF.

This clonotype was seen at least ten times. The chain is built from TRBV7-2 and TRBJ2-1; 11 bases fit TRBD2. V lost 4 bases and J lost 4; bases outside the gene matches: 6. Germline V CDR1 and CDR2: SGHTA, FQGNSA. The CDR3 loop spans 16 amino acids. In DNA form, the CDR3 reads TGTGCCAGCAGCTCCCCCAGGACTAGCGGGTACAATGAGCAGTTCTTC. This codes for CASSSPRTSGYNEQFF.

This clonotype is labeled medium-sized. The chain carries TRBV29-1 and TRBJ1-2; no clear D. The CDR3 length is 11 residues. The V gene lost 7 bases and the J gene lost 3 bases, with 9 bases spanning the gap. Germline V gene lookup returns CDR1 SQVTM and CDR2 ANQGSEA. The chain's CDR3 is CSADGYYGYTF. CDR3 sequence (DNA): TGCAGCGCCGACGGCTACTATGGCTACACCTTC. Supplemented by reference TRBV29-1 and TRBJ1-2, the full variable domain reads SAVISQKPSRDICQRGTSLTIQCQVDSQVTMMFWYRQQPGQSLTLIATANQGSEATYESGFVIDKFPISRPNLTFSTLTVSNMSPEDSSIYLCSADGYYGYTFGSGTRLTVV.

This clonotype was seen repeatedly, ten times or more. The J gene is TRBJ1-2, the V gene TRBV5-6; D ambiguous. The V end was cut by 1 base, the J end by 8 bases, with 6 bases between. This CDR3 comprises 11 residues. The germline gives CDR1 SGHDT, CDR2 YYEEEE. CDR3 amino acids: CASSLLGGYTF. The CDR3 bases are TGTGCCAGCAGCTTGTTGGGGGGCTACACCTTC.

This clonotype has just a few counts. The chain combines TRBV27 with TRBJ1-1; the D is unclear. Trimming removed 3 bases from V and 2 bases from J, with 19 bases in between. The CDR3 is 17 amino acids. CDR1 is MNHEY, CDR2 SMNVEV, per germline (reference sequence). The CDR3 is CASSFAPSQVGNTEAFF. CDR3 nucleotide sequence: TGTGCCAGCAGTTTCGCCCCTAGTCAGGTCGGTAACACTGAAGCTTTCTTT.

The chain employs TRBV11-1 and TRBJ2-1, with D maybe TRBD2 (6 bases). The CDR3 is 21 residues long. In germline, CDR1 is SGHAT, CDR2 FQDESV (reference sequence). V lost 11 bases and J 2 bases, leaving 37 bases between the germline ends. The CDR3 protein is CAWSVVAVHFNHLSPYNEQFF. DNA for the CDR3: TGTGCCTGGAGTGTAGTAGCGGTCCACTTTAACCACCTAAGTCCCTACAATGAGCAGTTCTTC.

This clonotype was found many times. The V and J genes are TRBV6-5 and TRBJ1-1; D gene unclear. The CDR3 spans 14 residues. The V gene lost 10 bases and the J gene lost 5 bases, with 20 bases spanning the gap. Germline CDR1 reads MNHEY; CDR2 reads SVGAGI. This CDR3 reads CAIGPQFSGTEAFF. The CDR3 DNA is TGTGCCATTGGTCCCCAATTTAGTGGTACTGAAGCTTTCTTT.

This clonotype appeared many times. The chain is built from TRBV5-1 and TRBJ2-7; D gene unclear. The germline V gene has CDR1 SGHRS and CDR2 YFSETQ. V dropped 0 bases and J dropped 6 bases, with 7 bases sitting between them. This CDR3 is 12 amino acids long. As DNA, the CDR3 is TGCGCCAGCAGCTTGGTCTTCGGCGAGCAGTACTTC. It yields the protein CASSLVFGEQYF. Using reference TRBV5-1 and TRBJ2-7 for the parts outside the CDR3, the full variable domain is KAGVTQTPRYLIKTRGQQVTLSCSPISGHRSVSWYQQTPGQGLQFLFEYFSETQRNKGNFPGRFSGRQFSNSRSEMNVSTLELGDSALYLCASSLVFGEQYFGPGTRLTVT.

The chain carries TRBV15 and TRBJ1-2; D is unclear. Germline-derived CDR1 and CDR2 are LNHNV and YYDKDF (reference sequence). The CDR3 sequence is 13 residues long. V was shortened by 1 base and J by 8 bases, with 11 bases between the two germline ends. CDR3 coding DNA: TGTGCCACCAGCAGAGGTGAATCGCGGGGCTACACCTTC. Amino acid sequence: CATSRGESRGYTF.

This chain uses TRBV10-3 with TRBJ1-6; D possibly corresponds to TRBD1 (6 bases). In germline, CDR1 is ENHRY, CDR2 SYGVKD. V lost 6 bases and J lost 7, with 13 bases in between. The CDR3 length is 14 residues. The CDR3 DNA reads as TGTGCCATCAGCTCGGGGGGCCAAAATTCACCCCTCCACTTT. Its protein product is CAISSGGQNSPLHF.

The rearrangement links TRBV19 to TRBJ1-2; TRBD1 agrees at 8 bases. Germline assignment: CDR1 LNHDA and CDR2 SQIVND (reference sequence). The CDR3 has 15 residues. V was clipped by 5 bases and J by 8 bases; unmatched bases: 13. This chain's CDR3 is CASSSSGTGNRGYTF. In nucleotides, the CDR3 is TGTGCCAGTAGTTCGTCCGGGACAGGAAATCGGGGCTACACCTTC.

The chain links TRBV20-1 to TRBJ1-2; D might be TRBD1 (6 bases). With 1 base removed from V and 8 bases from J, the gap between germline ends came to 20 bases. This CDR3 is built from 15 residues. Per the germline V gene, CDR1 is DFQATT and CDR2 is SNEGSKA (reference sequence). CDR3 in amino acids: CSARGQGSSGLGYTF. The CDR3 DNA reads TGCAGTGCTAGAGGTCAGGGGAGTAGCGGACTGGGCTACACCTTC.

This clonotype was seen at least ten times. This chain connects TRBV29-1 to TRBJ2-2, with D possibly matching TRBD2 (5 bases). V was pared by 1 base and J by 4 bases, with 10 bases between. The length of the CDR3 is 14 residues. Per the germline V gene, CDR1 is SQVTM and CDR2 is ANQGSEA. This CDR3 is CSVEVTAVTGELFF. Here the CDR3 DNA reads TGCAGCGTTGAAGTAACAGCGGTCACCGGGGAGCTGTTTTTT.

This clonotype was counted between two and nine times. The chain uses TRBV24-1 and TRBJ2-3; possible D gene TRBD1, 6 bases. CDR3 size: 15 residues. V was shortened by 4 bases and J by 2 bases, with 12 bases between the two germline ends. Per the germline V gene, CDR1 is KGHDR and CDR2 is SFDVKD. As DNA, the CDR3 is TGTGCCACCAGTGACCCCGGGACATACACAGATACGCAGTATTTT. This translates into CATSDPGTYTDTQYF.

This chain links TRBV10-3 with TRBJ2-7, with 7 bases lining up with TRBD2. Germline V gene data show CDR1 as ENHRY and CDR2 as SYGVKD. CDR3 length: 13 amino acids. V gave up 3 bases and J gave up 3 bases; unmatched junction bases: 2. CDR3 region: CAISEGLDYEQYF. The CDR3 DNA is TGTGCCATCAGTGAAGGACTAGACTACGAGCAGTACTTC.

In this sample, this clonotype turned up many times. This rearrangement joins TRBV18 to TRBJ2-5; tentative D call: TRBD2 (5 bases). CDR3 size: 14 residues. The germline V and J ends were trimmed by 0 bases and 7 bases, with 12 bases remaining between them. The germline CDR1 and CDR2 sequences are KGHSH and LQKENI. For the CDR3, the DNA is TGTGCCAGCTCACCACCGGCGAGGGTAGGGACCCAGTACTTC. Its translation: CASSPPARVGTQYF.

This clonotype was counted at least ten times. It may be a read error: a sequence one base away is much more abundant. CDR3 amino acids: CSVGWAENFGTDTQYF. CDR3 nucleotide sequence: TGCAGCGTTGGGTGGGCCGAGAACTTCGGGACAGATACGCAGTATTTT. This sequence joins TRBV29-1 and TRBJ2-3, with D hard to call. V was cut by 4 bases and J by 3 bases, with 20 bases left in between. Germline CDR1 reads SQVTM; CDR2 reads ANQGSEA. The CDR3 covers 16 residues.

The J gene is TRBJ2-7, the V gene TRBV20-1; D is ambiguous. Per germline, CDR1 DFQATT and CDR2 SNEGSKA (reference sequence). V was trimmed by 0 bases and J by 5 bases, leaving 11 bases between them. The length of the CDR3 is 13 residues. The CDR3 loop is CSARDGVRNEQYF. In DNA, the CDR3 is TGCAGTGCTAGAGATGGGGTTCGGAACGAGCAGTACTTC.